Listed here are 32 T cell receptor beta chains from one sample, sequenced in a study of blood T cells in healthy people across ages. A J-beta primer mix and a sample-barcoded 5' primer were used in a second PCR of about 7 to 12 cycles. TCRdb redid the calling of the 5' RACE reads with MiXCR, one entry per CDR3 protein. The sample has 720,000 or so distinct CDR3 sequences, roughly 41% seen once; the top ten hold roughly 30%. The sample comprised blood. These receptors all stem from a man older than 75 in good health.

There are a few counts of this clonotype. The chain is built from TRBV7-9 and TRBJ1-6, with TRBD1 matching over 8 bases. The junction had 14 bases not matched to a gene; V was cut back by 5 bases and J by 14 bases. CDR1 and CDR2 from the germline V gene are SEHNR and FQNEAQ (reference sequence). This CDR3 has 15 amino acids. The CDR3 bases are TGTGCCAGCAGCCTGGGGACAGGCCTTTTGGAAGCCCTCCACTTT. This gives the protein CASSLGTGLLEALHF. Variable domain in full (rest from reference TRBV7-9 and TRBJ1-6): DTGVSQNPRHKITKRGQNVTFRCDPISEHNRLYWYRQTLGQGPEFLTYFQNEAQLEKSRLLSDRFSAERPKGSFSTLEIQRTEQGDSAMYLCASSLGTGLLEALHFGNGTRLTVT.

In this sample, this clonotype turned up many times. CDR3 bases: TGTGCCAGCAGCTTAGGTGACAGAAGCAATGAGCAGTTCTTC. Protein sequence: CASSLGDRSNEQFF. This chain joins TRBV7-8 and TRBJ2-1, with D perhaps matching TRBD1 (5 bases). V lost 1 base and J 6 bases, leaving 10 bases between the germline ends. CDR3 length: 14 amino acids. The germline CDR1 and CDR2 sequences are SGHVS and FQNEAQ.

This clonotype has at least ten counts. This rearrangement joins TRBV20-1 to TRBJ2-5, with TRBD2 matching over 8 bases. Trimming cost V 3 bases and J 2 bases; bases outside gene matches: 17. This CDR3 is 18 amino acids long. CDR1 is DFQATT, CDR2 SNEGSKA, per germline (reference sequence). This chain's CDR3 is CSARGPGLGLPLQETQYF. CDR3 nucleotide sequence: TGCAGTGCTAGGGGCCCGGGACTAGGACTTCCCCTTCAAGAGACCCAGTACTTC.

The table lists this clonotype with a few counts. The chain joins TRBV11-3 to TRBJ2-7; no firm D call. Germline values: CDR1 SGHNT, CDR2 YENEEA. This CDR3 has 13 amino acids. Trimming took 1 base from V and 5 from J, leaving 9 bases between them. CDR3 amino acids: CASSLGNLHEQYF. CDR3 DNA sequence: TGTGCCAGCAGCTTAGGGAATCTCCACGAGCAGTACTTC. The full variable domain, with the rest looked up from reference TRBV11-3 and TRBJ2-7, is EAGVVQSPRYKIIEKKQPVAFWCNPISGHNTLYWYLQNLGQGPELLIRYENEEAVDDSQLPKDRFSAERLKGVDSTLKIQPAELGDSAVYLCASSLGNLHEQYFGPGTRLTVT.

The V and J genes are TRBV7-2 and TRBJ2-5; D gene unclear. The CDR3 totals 16 residues. The ends were cut back, 1 base at V and 3 bases at J, with 15 bases in the middle. From germline, CDR1 is SGHTA and CDR2 FQGNSA. The CDR3 protein is CASSLGWLHTEETQYF. The CDR3 DNA is TGTGCCAGCAGCTTAGGGTGGCTACATACAGAAGAGACCCAGTACTTC.

The V and J genes are TRBV9 and TRBJ2-1; no firm D call. CDR3 length: 14 amino acids. Deletions cut 3 bases from V and 4 bases from J, with 11 bases between. Looked up from germline, CDR1 is SGDLS and CDR2 is YYNGEE. The CDR3 DNA is TGTGCCAGCAGCGAACGACTGGGGTACAATGAGCAGTTCTTC. Translation gives CASSERLGYNEQFF.

J is TRBJ2-7 and V is TRBV20-1; the D gene is possibly TRBD2 (5 bases). With the DNA end fitting TRBJ2-5 better, the J assignment may be wrong. Germline V CDR1 and CDR2: DFQATT, SNEGSKA (reference sequence). The CDR3 spans 16 residues. The CDR3 DNA follows: TGCAGTGCTGTCCCGGGGAGTACGGCAAGATCAGAGACCCAGTACTTC. Its translation: CSAVPGSTARSETQYF.

This clonotype came up a few times. V usage is TRBV10-3 and J usage is TRBJ2-5; either TRBD1 or TRBD2 may fit D (5 bases each). V was cut by 7 bases and J by 1 base, with 13 bases left in between. Germline assignment: CDR1 ENHRY and CDR2 SYGVKD. CDR3 size: 14 residues. CDR3 region: CAIMITGTQETQYF. CDR3 nucleotide sequence: TGTGCCATCATGATAACCGGGACCCAAGAGACCCAGTACTTC.

The CDR3 nucleotides are TGTGCCAGCAGTGAATGGGGAAGGGGGTGGGGGGTAGACAATGAGCAGTTCTTC. Its translation: CASSEWGRGWGVDNEQFF. The V gene is TRBV25-1, the J gene TRBJ2-1; either TRBD1 or TRBD2 may supply D (6 bases each). The ends were cut back, 1 base at V and 5 bases at J, with 21 bases in the middle. In germline, CDR1 is MGHDK, CDR2 SYGVNS. This CDR3 has 18 residues.

The J gene is TRBJ2-3, the V gene TRBV6-5; a weak D match, TRBD1 (5 bases). Trimming shortened V by 5 bases and J by 6 bases, and 12 bases separated the two germline ends. The length of the CDR3 is 13 residues. The germline gives CDR1 MNHEY, CDR2 SVGAGI. Here the CDR3 reads CASSIPGSDTQYF. The CDR3 DNA reads TGTGCCAGCAGTATCCCAGGGTCGGATACGCAGTATTTT.

The rearrangement uses TRBV27 and TRBJ2-4; D is unresolved. The CDR3 has 14 amino acids. Germline values: CDR1 MNHEY, CDR2 SMNVEV (reference sequence). Trimming cost V 11 bases and J 3 bases, with 17 bases left between them. The CDR3 sequence is CALPLRSNKNIQYF. CDR3 bases: TGTGCCCTCCCTTTGCGGAGTAACAAAAACATTCAGTACTTC.

The V gene is TRBV7-9, the J gene TRBJ2-1, with D unresolved. The J call may be incorrect, as the DNA end agrees better with TRBJ2-7. This CDR3 region has 13 residues. Germline V gene lookup returns CDR1 SEHNR and CDR2 FQNEAQ (reference sequence). The CDR3 nucleotides read TGTGCCAGCAGCCTGACCAGGAGCAATGAGCAGTACTTC. It specifies CASSLTRSNEQYF.

CDR3 nucleotide sequence: TGTGCCAGCAGTTGGCAGCAGAATTCACCCCTCCACTTT. Translating it yields CASSWQQNSPLHF. The J gene is TRBJ1-6, the V gene TRBV6-5; D gene unclear. Germline CDR1 MNHEY, CDR2 SVGAGI. V lost 4 bases, J lost 7 bases, and 8 bases lay in between. CDR3 length: 13 amino acids.

This chain links TRBV5-1 with TRBJ1-5; no definite D call. Trimming took 0 bases from V and 2 from J, leaving 9 bases between them. Germline CDR1 is SGHRS and CDR2 is YFSETQ. The CDR3 covers 15 residues. The CDR3 nucleotides are TGCGCCAGCAGCTTGGACGGATATGGCAATCAGCCCCAGCATTTT. Residues: CASSLDGYGNQPQHF.

A single count supports this clonotype. This chain links TRBV4-1 with TRBJ2-5; TRBD1 matches at 7 bases. This CDR3 is 14 amino acids long. Unmatched junction bases numbered 6, after V lost 1 base and J lost 7 bases. Germline CDR1 MGHRA, CDR2 YSYEKL. CDR3 coding DNA: TGCGCCAGCAGCCAAGGGGGGACAGTAGGGACCCAGTACTTC. This sequence encodes CASSQGGTVGTQYF.

This clonotype was detected many times. V and J are TRBV3-1 and TRBJ2-1; 12 nucleotides match TRBD2. Germline V CDR1 and CDR2: LGHDT, YNNKEL (reference sequence). Trimming at V came to 0 bases and at J to 7 bases, leaving 13 bases not matched to a gene. The CDR3 runs 19 residues. The CDR3 here is CASSQDRASGGAWGNEQFF. As DNA, the CDR3 is TGTGCCAGCAGCCAAGATCGGGCTAGCGGGGGGGCCTGGGGTAATGAGCAGTTCTTC.

The rearrangement joins TRBV6-1 to TRBJ1-5, with D perhaps TRBD1 (6 bases). The CDR3 extends over 13 amino acids. Trimming pared 6 bases from V and 7 bases from J, leaving 13 bases between. CDR1 and CDR2 (germline): MNHNS, SASEGT. The CDR3 region has the DNA TGTGCCAGCAGCCCTCAGGGGACCCAGCCCCAGCATTTT. This encodes CASSPQGTQPQHF.

This clonotype was picked up a small number of times. The V gene is TRBV28, the J gene TRBJ2-7; 8 bases map to TRBD1. The J segment lost 0 bases and the V segment lost 6 bases, leaving 10 bases of the junction unmatched. Germline V gene sequence: CDR1 MDHEN, CDR2 SYDVKM. The CDR3 has 16 residues. The CDR3 spells CASRPSIGTGSYEQYF. CDR3 DNA sequence: TGTGCCAGCAGACCAAGCATCGGGACAGGCTCCTACGAGCAGTACTTC.

The V and J genes are TRBV7-9 and TRBJ2-7; weak D call: TRBD1 (6 bases). V lost 5 bases and J lost 2, with 13 bases in between. CDR3 length equals 14 residues. Germline CDR1 SEHNR, CDR2 FQNEAQ (reference sequence). This CDR3 reads CASSKDSGPYEQYF. DNA for the CDR3: TGTGCCAGCAGCAAGGACAGCGGTCCCTACGAGCAGTACTTC. Using reference TRBV7-9 and TRBJ2-7 for the parts outside the CDR3, the full variable domain is DTGVSQNPRHKITKRGQNVTFRCDPISEHNRLYWYRQTLGQGPEFLTYFQNEAQLEKSRLLSDRFSAERPKGSFSTLEIQRTEQGDSAMYLCASSKDSGPYEQYFGPGTRLTVT.

This clonotype was found many times. The chain is built from TRBV7-2 and TRBJ1-2; TRBD1 agrees at 8 bases. With V trimmed by 0 bases and J by 2 bases, 8 bases remained unmatched. Germline V gene data show CDR1 as SGHTA and CDR2 as FQGNSA. The CDR3 runs 17 residues. The CDR3 sequence: CASSLAWAGGENYGYTF. The CDR3 DNA sequence: TGTGCCAGCAGCTTAGCGTGGGCAGGGGGCGAGAACTATGGCTACACCTTC.

This clonotype was detected once. CDR3 nucleotide sequence: TGCAGTGCTAGCCCAGGGGACCACTATGGCTACACCTTC. Protein: CSASPGDHYGYTF. The chain couples TRBV20-1 to TRBJ1-2; a weak D match, TRBD1 (6 bases). This CDR3 region has 13 residues. V lost 3 bases to trimming and J lost 3 bases, with 11 bases between them. CDR1 DFQATT and CDR2 SNEGSKA come from the germline V gene (reference sequence).

This clonotype was counted between two and nine times. V and J are TRBV5-1 and TRBJ1-4, with 7 bases lining up with TRBD1. The V and J ends lost 0 bases and 3 bases, in that order; junction bases with no gene match: 11. The CDR3 extends over 18 amino acids. CDR1 is SGHRS, CDR2 YFSETQ, per germline. CDR3 DNA sequence: TGCGCCAGCAGCTTGGTCCCTCCCGGACAGGTCTCTAATGAAAAACTGTTTTTT. Translating gives CASSLVPPGQVSNEKLFF.

The rearrangement joins TRBV7-2 to TRBJ2-3; TRBD2 matches at 12 bases. This CDR3 has 19 amino acids. CDR1 is SGHTA and CDR2 is FQGNSA in the germline V gene. Trimming removed 1 base from V and 0 bases from J; junction bases left unmatched: 8. The CDR3 sequence: CASSLGRTSGGISTDTQYF. The DNA of the CDR3 is TGTGCCAGCAGCTTAGGTCGAACTAGCGGGGGGATTAGCACAGATACGCAGTATTTT.

This chain uses TRBV7-9 with TRBJ2-5; 8 bases match TRBD2. V lost 0 bases and J lost 5; bases outside the gene matches: 11. Germline V gene sequence: CDR1 SEHNR, CDR2 FQNEAQ (reference sequence). The CDR3 runs 17 residues. CDR3 protein: CASSLAPGRAGVETQYF. The CDR3 nucleotides are TGTGCCAGCAGCTTAGCCCCCGGACGAGCGGGAGTGGAGACCCAGTACTTC.

This chain joins TRBV7-2 and TRBJ2-7; 10 bases agree with TRBD1. The J call may be wrong; the DNA end is better matched by TRBJ2-5. The germline CDR1 and CDR2 sequences are SGHTA and FQGNSA. CDR3 length equals 13 residues. In DNA, the CDR3 is TGTGCCAGCAGCTCGGGGACAGGGGTGACCCAGTACTTC. It codes for CASSSGTGVTQYF.

A remark on this clonotype: This may be a read error: a much more frequent sequence differs by one nucleotide. The chain couples TRBV5-1 to TRBJ2-7; D perhaps matches TRBD1 (6 bases). The CDR3 extends over 16 amino acids. The V gene's germline CDR1 is SGHRS and CDR2 YFSETQ. The CDR3 DNA reads as TGCGCCAGCAGCTTGGCCCATCGGACAGCCTCCCACGAGCAGTACTTC. It is translated as CASSLAHRTASHEQYF. The full variable domain, its missing parts supplied by reference TRBV5-1 and TRBJ2-7, is KAGVTQTPRYLIKTRGQQVTLSCSPISGHRSVSWYQQTPGQGLQFLFEYFSETQRNKGNFPGRFSGRQFSNSRSEMNVSTLELGDSALYLCASSLAHRTASHEQYFGPGTRLTVT.

V gene TRBV7-8 combines with J gene TRBJ2-3; 8 bases are a match to TRBD2. Trimming took 2 bases from V and 0 from J; bases not matched to a gene: 10. The CDR3 runs to 18 residues. CDR1 is SGHVS and CDR2 is FQNEAQ in the germline V gene. CDR3 bases: TGTGCCAGCAGCTTAAAGGCCCGAGCGGGGGTTAGCACAGATACGCAGTATTTT. This translates into CASSLKARAGVSTDTQYF.

This chain joins TRBV20-1 and TRBJ1-5, with 10 bases that match TRBD1. Trimming took 4 bases from V and 6 from J; bases not matched to a gene: 6. CDR1 and CDR2 (germline): DFQATT, SNEGSKA (reference sequence). This CDR3 is built from 14 residues. The CDR3 nucleotides are TGCAGTGCTACCGACAGGGGGCTAGCTCAGCCCCAGCATTTT. Its protein product is CSATDRGLAQPQHF.

This clonotype has a handful of counts. The V and J genes are TRBV6-5 and TRBJ2-5, with TRBD1 identical over 7 bases. Germline V CDR1 and CDR2: MNHEY, SVGAGI. CDR3 length: 13 residues. J lost 3 bases, V lost 2 bases, and 0 bases had no gene match. This CDR3 is CASSYGTEETQYF. DNA of the CDR3: TGTGCCAGCAGTTACGGGACAGAAGAGACCCAGTACTTC.

This clonotype was detected a few times. The CDR3 sequence: CASSAGVGETQYF. As DNA, the CDR3 is TGTGCCAGCAGCGCGGGGGTTGGAGAGACCCAGTACTTC. The gene calls are TRBV6-6 and TRBJ2-5; TRBD2 aligns across 7 bases. Germline CDR1 is MNHNY and CDR2 is SVGAGI (reference sequence). Losses at the gene ends were 6 bases for V and 4 bases for J; bases not matched to a gene: 5. This CDR3 spans 13 amino acids.

The chain recombines TRBV3-1 with TRBJ2-1; a possible D gene is TRBD2 (6 bases). In germline, CDR1 is LGHDT, CDR2 YNNKEL (reference sequence). Between the trimmed V and J ends, which lost 1 base and 10 bases, there was a span of 14 bases. This CDR3 spans 14 amino acids. CDR3 loop: CASSQVEGLFEQFF. The CDR3, as DNA: TGTGCCAGCAGCCAAGTTGAGGGACTGTTCGAGCAGTTCTTC.

This clonotype was recorded a few times. The chain carries TRBV6-2 or TRBV6-3 and TRBJ2-7, with 8 bases matching TRBD2. Germline V CDR1 and CDR2: MNHEY, SVGEGT. The junction had 12 bases not matched to a gene; V was cut back by 7 bases and J by 1 base. This CDR3 is built from 16 residues. CDR3 nucleotides: TGTGCCAGCACCAAGGGGGTAGCGGGACGATCCTACGAGCAGTACTTC. Its protein is CASTKGVAGRSYEQYF.